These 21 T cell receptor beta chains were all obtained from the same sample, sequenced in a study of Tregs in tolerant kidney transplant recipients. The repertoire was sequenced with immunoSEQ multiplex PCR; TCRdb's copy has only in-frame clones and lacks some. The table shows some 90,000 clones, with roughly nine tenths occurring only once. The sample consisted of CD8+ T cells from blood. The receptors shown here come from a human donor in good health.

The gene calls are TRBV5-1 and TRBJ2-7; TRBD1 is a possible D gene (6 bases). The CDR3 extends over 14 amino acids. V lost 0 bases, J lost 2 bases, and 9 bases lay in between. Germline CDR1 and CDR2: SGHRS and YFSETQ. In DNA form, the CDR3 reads TGCGCCAGCAGCTTGGTCCAGGGGACCTACGAGCAGTACTTC. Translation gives CASSLVQGTYEQYF. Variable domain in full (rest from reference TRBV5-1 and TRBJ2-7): KAGVTQTPRYLIKTRGQQVTLSCSPISGHRSVSWYQQTPGQGLQFLFEYFSETQRNKGNFPGRFSGRQFSNSRSEMNVSTLELGDSALYLCASSLVQGTYEQYFGPGTRLTVT.

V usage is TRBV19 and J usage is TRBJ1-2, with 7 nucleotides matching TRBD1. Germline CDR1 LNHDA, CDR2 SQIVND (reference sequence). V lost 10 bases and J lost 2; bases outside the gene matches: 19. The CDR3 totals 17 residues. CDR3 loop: CATNPSSGQYPNYGYTF. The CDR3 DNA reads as TGTGCCACTAATCCCTCTTCGGGACAGTACCCGAACTATGGCTACACCTTC.

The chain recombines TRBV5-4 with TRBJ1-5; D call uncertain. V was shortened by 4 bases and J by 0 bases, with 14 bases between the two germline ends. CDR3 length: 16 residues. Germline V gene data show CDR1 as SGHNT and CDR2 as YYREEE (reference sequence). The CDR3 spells CASSQDWAHSNQPQHF. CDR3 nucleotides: TGTGCCAGCAGCCAAGATTGGGCACATAGCAATCAGCCCCAGCATTTT.

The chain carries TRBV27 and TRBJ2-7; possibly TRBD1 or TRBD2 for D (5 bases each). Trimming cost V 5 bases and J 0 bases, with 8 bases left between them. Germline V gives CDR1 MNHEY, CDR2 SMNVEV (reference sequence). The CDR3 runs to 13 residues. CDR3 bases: TGTGCCAGCAGTCACGGGACCTCCTACGAGCAGTACTTC. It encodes CASSHGTSYEQYF.

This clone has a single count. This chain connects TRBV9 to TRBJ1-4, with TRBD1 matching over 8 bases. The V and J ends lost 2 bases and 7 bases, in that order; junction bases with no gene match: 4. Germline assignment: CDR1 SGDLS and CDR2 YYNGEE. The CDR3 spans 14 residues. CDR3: CASSVGQGSEKLFF. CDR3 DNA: TGTGCCAGCAGCGTCGGACAGGGTTCTGAAAAACTGTTTTTT.

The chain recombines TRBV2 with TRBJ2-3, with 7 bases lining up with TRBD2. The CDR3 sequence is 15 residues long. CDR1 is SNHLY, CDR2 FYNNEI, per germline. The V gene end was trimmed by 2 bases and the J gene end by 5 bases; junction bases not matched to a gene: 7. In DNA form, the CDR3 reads TGTGCCAGCAGTGAACTGCGGGAGATAAGAGATACGCAGTATTTT. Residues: CASSELREIRDTQYF.

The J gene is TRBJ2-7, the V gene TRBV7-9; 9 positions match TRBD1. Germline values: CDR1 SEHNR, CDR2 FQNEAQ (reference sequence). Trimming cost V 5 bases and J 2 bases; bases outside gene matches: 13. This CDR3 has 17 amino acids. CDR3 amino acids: CASSPRRGDRAPYEQYF. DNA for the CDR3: TGTGCCAGCAGCCCTCGTAGGGGGGACAGGGCCCCCTACGAGCAGTACTTC. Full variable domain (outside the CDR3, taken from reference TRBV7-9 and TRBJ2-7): DTGVSQNPRHKITKRGQNVTFRCDPISEHNRLYWYRQTLGQGPEFLTYFQNEAQLEKSRLLSDRFSAERPKGSFSTLEIQRTEQGDSAMYLCASSPRRGDRAPYEQYFGPGTRLTVT.

CDR3 DNA sequence: TGTGCCAGCAGCCCAGGGTACAATGAGCAGTTCTTC. Its protein is CASSPGYNEQFF. The J gene is TRBJ2-1, the V gene TRBV7-9; D perhaps matches TRBD1 (5 bases). Germline V CDR1 and CDR2: SEHNR, FQNEAQ (reference sequence). The CDR3 has 12 amino acids. V was trimmed by 5 bases and J by 4 bases, leaving 6 bases between them. Filled out from reference TRBV7-9 and TRBJ2-1, the complete variable domain reads DTGVSQNPRHKITKRGQNVTFRCDPISEHNRLYWYRQTLGQGPEFLTYFQNEAQLEKSRLLSDRFSAERPKGSFSTLEIQRTEQGDSAMYLCASSPGYNEQFFGPGTRLTVL.

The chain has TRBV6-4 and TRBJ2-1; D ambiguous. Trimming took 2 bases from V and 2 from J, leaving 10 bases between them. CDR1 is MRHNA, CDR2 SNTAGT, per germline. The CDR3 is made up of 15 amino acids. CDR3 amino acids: CASSDVAVAYNEQFF. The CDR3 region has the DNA TGTGCCAGCAGTGACGTTGCGGTGGCCTACAATGAGCAGTTCTTC.

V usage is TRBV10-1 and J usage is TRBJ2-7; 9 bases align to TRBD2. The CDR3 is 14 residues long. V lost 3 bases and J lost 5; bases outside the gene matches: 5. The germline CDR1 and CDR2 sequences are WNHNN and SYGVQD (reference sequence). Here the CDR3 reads CASSDGTSFDEQYF. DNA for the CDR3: TGCGCCAGCAGTGACGGGACTAGCTTCGACGAGCAGTACTTC.

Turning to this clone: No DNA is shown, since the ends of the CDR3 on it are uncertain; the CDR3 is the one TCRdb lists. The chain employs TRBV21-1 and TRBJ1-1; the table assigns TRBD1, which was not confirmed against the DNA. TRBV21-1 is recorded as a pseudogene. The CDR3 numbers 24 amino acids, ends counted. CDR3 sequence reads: CASTKTGRTLKLSLDKAQNTEAFF.

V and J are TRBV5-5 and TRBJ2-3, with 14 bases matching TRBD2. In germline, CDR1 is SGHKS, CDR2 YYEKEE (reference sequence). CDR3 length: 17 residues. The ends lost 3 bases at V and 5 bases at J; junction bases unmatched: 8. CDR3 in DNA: TGTGCCAGCAGCTCGAGGACTAGCGGGGGGACGGTAGATACGCAGTATTTT. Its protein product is CASSSRTSGGTVDTQYF. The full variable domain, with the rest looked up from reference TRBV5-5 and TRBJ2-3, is DAGVTQSPTHLIKTRGQQVTLRCSPISGHKSVSWYQQVLGQGPQFIFQYYEKEERGRGNFPDRFSARQFPNYSSELNVNALLLGDSALYLCASSSRTSGGTVDTQYFGPGTRLTVL.

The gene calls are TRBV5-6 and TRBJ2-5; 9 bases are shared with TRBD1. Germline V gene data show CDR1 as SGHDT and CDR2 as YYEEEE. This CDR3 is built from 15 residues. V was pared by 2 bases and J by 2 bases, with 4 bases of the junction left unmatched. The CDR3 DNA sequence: TGTGCCAGCAGCTTACAGGGGGCCGGGCAAGAGACCCAGTACTTC. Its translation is CASSLQGAGQETQYF.

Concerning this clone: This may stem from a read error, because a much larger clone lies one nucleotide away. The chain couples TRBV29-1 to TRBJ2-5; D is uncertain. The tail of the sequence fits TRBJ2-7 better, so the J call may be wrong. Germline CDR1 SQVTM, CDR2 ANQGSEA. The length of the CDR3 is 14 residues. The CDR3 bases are TGCAGCGTTGAAGATGGCGAGAGCTCCTACGAGCAGTACTTC. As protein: CSVEDGESSYEQYF.

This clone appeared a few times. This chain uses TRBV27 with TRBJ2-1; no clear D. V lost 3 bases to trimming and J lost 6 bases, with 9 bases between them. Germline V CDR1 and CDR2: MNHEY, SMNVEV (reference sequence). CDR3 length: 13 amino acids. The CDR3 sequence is CASSFVAPNEQFF. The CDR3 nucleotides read TGTGCCAGCAGTTTCGTGGCCCCCAATGAGCAGTTCTTC.

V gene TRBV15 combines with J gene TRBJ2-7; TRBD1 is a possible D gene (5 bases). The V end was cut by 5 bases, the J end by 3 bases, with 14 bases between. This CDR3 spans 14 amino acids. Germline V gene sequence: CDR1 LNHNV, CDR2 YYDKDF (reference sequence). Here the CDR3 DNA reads TGTGCCACCAGCGGCCCGACAGCCGTCTACGAGCAGTACTTC. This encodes CATSGPTAVYEQYF.

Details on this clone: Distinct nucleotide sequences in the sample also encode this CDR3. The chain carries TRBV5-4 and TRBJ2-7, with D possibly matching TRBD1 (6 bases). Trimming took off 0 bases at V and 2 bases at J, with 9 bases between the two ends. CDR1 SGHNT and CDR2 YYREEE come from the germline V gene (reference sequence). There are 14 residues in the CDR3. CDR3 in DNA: TGTGCCAGCAGCTTGGGTACAGGGACCTACGAGCAGTACTTC. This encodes CASSLGTGTYEQYF. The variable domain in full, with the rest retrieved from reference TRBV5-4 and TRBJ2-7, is ETGVTQSPTHLIKTRGQQVTLRCSSQSGHNTVSWYQQALGQGPQFIFQYYREEENGRGNFPPRFSGLQFPNYSSELNVNALELDDSALYLCASSLGTGTYEQYFGPGTRLTVT.

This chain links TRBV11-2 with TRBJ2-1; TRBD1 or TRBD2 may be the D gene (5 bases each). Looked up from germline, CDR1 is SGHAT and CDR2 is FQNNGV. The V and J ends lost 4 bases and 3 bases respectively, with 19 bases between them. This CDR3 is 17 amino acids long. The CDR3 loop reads CASSSHKGTPGYNEQFF. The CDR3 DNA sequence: TGTGCCAGCAGCTCCCATAAAGGGACCCCCGGCTACAATGAGCAGTTCTTC.

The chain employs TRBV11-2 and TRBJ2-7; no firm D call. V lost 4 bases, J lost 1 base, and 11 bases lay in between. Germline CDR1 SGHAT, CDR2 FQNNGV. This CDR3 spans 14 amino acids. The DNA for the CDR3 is TGTGCCAGCAGCTGGGGTAGGGTTTCCTACGAGCAGTACTTC. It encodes CASSWGRVSYEQYF.

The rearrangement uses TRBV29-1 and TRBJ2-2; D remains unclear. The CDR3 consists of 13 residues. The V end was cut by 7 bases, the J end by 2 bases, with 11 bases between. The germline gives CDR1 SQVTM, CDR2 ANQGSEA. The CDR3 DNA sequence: TGCAGCGCCTTATCCGCCAACACCGGGGAGCTGTTTTTT. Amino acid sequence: CSALSANTGELFF.

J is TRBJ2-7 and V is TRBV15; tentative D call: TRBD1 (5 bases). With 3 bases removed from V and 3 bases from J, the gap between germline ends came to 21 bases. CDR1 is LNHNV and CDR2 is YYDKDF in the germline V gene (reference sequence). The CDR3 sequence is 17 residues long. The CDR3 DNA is TGTGCCACCAGCAGCCCCGGATTTGGCAGGGCGCACTACGAGCAGTACTTC. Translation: CATSSPGFGRAHYEQYF.